In its sample, the clone carrying this T cell receptor beta chain was seen a few times. As yet, its antigen is unknown. The sample comes from a study of CD8 T cells in ankylosing spondylitis. Molecular-barcoded quantitative 5'-RACE produced these TCR beta libraries. A single record per CDR3 protein comes from TCRdb applying MiXCR to the 5' RACE reads. The sample shows approximately 500,000 distinct CDR3 sequences, roughly an eighth of them seen only once. Study results and limitations: Seemingly distinctive of ankylosing spondylitis blood was a TCR beta motif formed by eight highly homologous variants. Reactive arthritis synovial fluid and blood were previously reported to contain some motif variants. As reported, disease-linked clones showed significant enrichment in matched ankylosing spondylitis synovial fluid.

The V end lost 0 bases, the J end lost 3 bases, and 21 bases lay between the germline ends. This CDR3 has 18 residues. Germline lookup yields CDR1 LNHNV and CDR2 YYDKDF (reference sequence). This TCR came from a male donor with ankylosing spondylitis. The specimen sequenced was blood, either unsorted or a sorted T cell fraction (not recorded which). This sequence joins TRBV15 and TRBJ2-7; D might be TRBD1 (5 bases). CDR3 protein: CATSREPPLGVGDYEQYF. CDR3 sequence (DNA): TGTGCCACCAGCAGAGAACCACCCCTAGGGGTAGGAGACTACGAGCAGTACTTC.